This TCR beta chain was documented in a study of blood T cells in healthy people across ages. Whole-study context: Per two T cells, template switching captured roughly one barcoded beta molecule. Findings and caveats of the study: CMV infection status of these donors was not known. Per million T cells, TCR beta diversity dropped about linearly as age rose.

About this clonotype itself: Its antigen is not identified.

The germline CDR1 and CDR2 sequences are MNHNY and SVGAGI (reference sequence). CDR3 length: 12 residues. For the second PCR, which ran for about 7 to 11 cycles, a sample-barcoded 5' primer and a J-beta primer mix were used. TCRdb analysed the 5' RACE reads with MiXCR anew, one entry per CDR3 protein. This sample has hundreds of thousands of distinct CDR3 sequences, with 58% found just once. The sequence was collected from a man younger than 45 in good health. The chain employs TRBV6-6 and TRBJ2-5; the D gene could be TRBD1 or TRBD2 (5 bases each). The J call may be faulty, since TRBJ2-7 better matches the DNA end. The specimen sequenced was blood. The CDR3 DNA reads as TGTGCCAGTTCTGACCCTGGGGGCGAGCAGTACTTC. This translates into CASSDPGGEQYF.